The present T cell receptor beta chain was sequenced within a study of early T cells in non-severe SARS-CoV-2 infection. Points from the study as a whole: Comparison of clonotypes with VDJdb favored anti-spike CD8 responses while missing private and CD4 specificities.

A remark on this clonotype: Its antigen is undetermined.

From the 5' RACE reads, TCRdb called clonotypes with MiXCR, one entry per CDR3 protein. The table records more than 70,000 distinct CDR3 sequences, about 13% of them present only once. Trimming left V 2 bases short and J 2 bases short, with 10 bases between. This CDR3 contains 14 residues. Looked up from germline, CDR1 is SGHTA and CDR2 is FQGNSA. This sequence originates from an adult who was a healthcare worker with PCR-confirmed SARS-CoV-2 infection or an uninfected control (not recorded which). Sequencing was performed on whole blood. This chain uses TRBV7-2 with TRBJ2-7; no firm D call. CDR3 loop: CASSLPGPTYEQYF. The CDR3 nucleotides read TGTGCCAGCAGCTTACCGGGCCCAACCTACGAGCAGTACTTC.